Listed here are 27 T cell receptor beta chains from one sample, sequenced in a study of OX40 agonist ivuxolimab in advanced cancers. Method: immunoSEQ multiplex PCR; TCRdb's copy keeps in-frame clones and lacks some. The sample has under 95,000 clones, 86% seen once. Sequences were derived from CD4+ or CD8+ T cells sorted from blood, sampled in a trial of the OX40 agonist ivuxolimab. The origin of the receptors is an adult with an advanced solid tumor such as melanoma, head and neck, liver or kidney cancer.

The chain is built from TRBV11-3 and TRBJ1-3; D remains ambiguous. The V and J ends lost 3 bases and 7 bases respectively, with 10 bases between them. This CDR3 region has 13 residues. The germline gives CDR1 SGHNT, CDR2 YENEEA. This CDR3 is CASSLGDLNTIYF. The CDR3 DNA is TGTGCCAGCAGCTTGGGCGATCTGAACACCATATATTTT. The full variable domain, completed using reference TRBV11-3 and TRBJ1-3, is EAGVVQSPRYKIIEKKQPVAFWCNPISGHNTLYWYLQNLGQGPELLIRYENEEAVDDSQLPKDRFSAERLKGVDSTLKIQPAELGDSAVYLCASSLGDLNTIYFGEGSWLTVV.

This clone occurred once. J is TRBJ1-2 and V is TRBV5-6; no clear D. Germline V gene lookup returns CDR1 SGHDT and CDR2 YYEEEE. The V end was cut by 0 bases, the J end by 8 bases, with 11 bases between. This CDR3 is 13 amino acids long. The CDR3 DNA reads as TGTGCCAGCAGCTTGGCCGGCTTGGAGGGCTACACCTTC. It is translated as CASSLAGLEGYTF.

This chain joins TRBV5-4 and TRBJ1-2, with D tentatively TRBD1 (5 bases). The V and J ends lost 0 bases and 4 bases respectively, with 10 bases between them. Germline V gene data show CDR1 as SGHNT and CDR2 as YYREEE (reference sequence). The CDR3 runs to 14 residues. The CDR3 reads CASSLGLGTYGYTF. Written as DNA, the CDR3 is TGTGCCAGCAGCTTGGGACTAGGGACCTATGGCTACACCTTC.

This sequence joins TRBV11-2 and TRBJ2-5, with 13 bases lining up with TRBD2. Germline V CDR1 and CDR2: SGHAT, FQNNGV. V dropped 5 bases and J dropped 4; count of bases not matched to a gene: 16. The CDR3 loop spans 19 amino acids. CDR3 in DNA: TGTGCCAGCAGCCATCCCTCTTGGACTAGCGGGAGAGGGCGAGAGACCCAGTACTTC. It specifies CASSHPSWTSGRGRETQYF.

The rearrangement links TRBV5-1 to TRBJ1-4; tentatively, D is TRBD1 (5 bases). The germline V gene has CDR1 SGHRS and CDR2 YFSETQ. The V gene lost 3 bases and the J gene lost 8 bases, with 17 bases spanning the gap. The CDR3 covers 15 residues. CDR3: CASSWGVQGMEKLFF. CDR3 coding DNA: TGCGCCAGCAGCTGGGGGGTTCAGGGAATGGAAAAACTGTTTTTT. The whole variable domain, remainder taken from reference TRBV5-1 and TRBJ1-4, is KAGVTQTPRYLIKTRGQQVTLSCSPISGHRSVSWYQQTPGQGLQFLFEYFSETQRNKGNFPGRFSGRQFSNSRSEMNVSTLELGDSALYLCASSWGVQGMEKLFFGSGTQLSVL.

The gene calls are TRBV21-1 and TRBJ2-3; TRBD2 is the table's D call, not checked against the DNA. TRBV21-1 is deemed a pseudogene. The CDR3 has 14 residues. The CDR3 loop is CASSKEENTDTQYF. The CDR3 bases are TGTGCCAGCAGCAAAGAAGAGAACACAGATACGCAGTATTTT.

DNA for the CDR3: TGTGCCAGCAGTTCCCGACTGAACTCCTACGAGCAGTACTTC. Residues: CASSSRLNSYEQYF. The rearrangement links TRBV6-5 to TRBJ2-7; D call uncertain. The germline V gene has CDR1 MNHEY and CDR2 SVGAGI. Trimming pared 4 bases from V and 0 bases from J, leaving 10 bases between. The CDR3 runs 14 residues.

This clone was recorded only once. The J gene is TRBJ1-1, the V gene TRBV4-1; tentative D call: TRBD1 (5 bases). This CDR3 contains 14 residues. The V end was cut by 4 bases, the J end by 2 bases, with 11 bases between. Germline CDR1 reads MGHRA; CDR2 reads YSYEKL. The CDR3 coding sequence is TGCGCCAGCAGCCCGACAGATATTAACACTGAAGCTTTCTTT. Translation gives CASSPTDINTEAFF.

The rearrangement links TRBV27 to TRBJ1-2, with D perhaps TRBD1 (5 bases). Trimming removed 1 base at V and 8 bases at J, with 23 bases between. This CDR3 has 17 residues. CDR1 and CDR2 (germline): MNHEY, SMNVEV (reference sequence). CDR3 protein: CASSLLGARGRSEGYTF. The CDR3, as DNA: TGTGCCAGCAGTTTATTAGGGGCCCGAGGGCGTTCGGAAGGCTACACCTTC.

This sequence joins TRBV19 and TRBJ2-1; D possibly uses TRBD1 or TRBD2 (7 bases each). The V gene lost 4 bases and the J gene lost 3 bases, with 19 bases spanning the gap. Per germline, CDR1 LNHDA and CDR2 SQIVND (reference sequence). The CDR3 runs to 17 residues. This CDR3 reads CASSTRGGAGGYNEQFF. CDR3 nucleotide sequence: TGTGCCAGTAGTACGAGGGGAGGGGCAGGGGGCTACAATGAGCAGTTCTTC.

The J gene is TRBJ2-2, the V gene TRBV10-2; 14 bases agree with TRBD2. The CDR3 runs 18 residues. V lost 6 bases, J lost 2 bases, and 8 bases stayed unmatched. Germline V gene data show CDR1 as WSHSY and CDR2 as SAAADI. The CDR3 spells CASSAGTSGGLNTGELFF. DNA of the CDR3: TGCGCCAGCAGCGCGGGGACTAGCGGGGGTCTCAACACCGGGGAGCTGTTTTTT.

The rearrangement joins TRBV13 to TRBJ1-2, with TRBD1 as a possible D gene (6 bases). The length of the CDR3 is 15 residues. CDR1 and CDR2 (germline): PRHDT, FYEKMQ (reference sequence). Between the trimmed V and J ends, which lost 5 bases and 5 bases, there was a span of 18 bases. CDR3 amino acids: CASSPRGRAGYGYTF. For the CDR3, the DNA is TGTGCCAGCAGCCCCAGGGGCAGGGCAGGGTATGGCTACACCTTC.

The chain combines TRBV18 with TRBJ2-5; no definite D call. The ends were cut back, 4 bases at V and 5 bases at J, with 8 bases in the middle. CDR1 and CDR2 from the germline V gene are KGHSH and LQKENI. This CDR3 contains 12 residues. The CDR3 loop reads CASSRAAETQYF. CDR3 coding DNA: TGTGCCAGCTCACGAGCCGCTGAGACCCAGTACTTC.

The chain is built from TRBV10-3 and TRBJ1-1; perhaps TRBD1 as D (5 bases). Germline V gene lookup returns CDR1 ENHRY and CDR2 SYGVKD. Trimming pared 10 bases from V and 5 bases from J, leaving 17 bases between. The CDR3 runs 13 residues. In DNA, the CDR3 is TGTGCCAACGGGGCTTCCCAAGGGACTGAAGCTTTCTTT. Translating it yields CANGASQGTEAFF.

The V gene is TRBV6-6, the J gene TRBJ2-7, with D hard to call. Trimming cost V 6 bases and J 2 bases, with 11 bases left between them. CDR1 MNHNY and CDR2 SVGAGI come from the germline V gene (reference sequence). CDR3 length equals 13 residues. CDR3 loop: CASSQFSPYEQYF. The DNA of the CDR3 is TGTGCCAGCAGCCAATTTTCTCCCTACGAGCAGTACTTC.

The chain uses TRBV5-1 and TRBJ1-2; tentatively, D is TRBD1 (5 bases). The CDR3 sequence is 15 residues long. Trimming removed 7 bases at V and 4 bases at J, with 20 bases between. The germline CDR1 and CDR2 sequences are SGHRS and YFSETQ. CDR3 bases: TGCGCCAGCGGACTGGGCGGGGGTAAGGGCTATGGCTACACCTTC. Translating it yields CASGLGGGKGYGYTF.

The chain uses TRBV10-1 and TRBJ1-2; 9 positions match TRBD1. The CDR3 runs to 15 residues. The germline gives CDR1 WNHNN, CDR2 SYGVQD (reference sequence). In nucleotides, the CDR3 is TGCGCAGACTTGGGACAGGGCGACTCTTTCTATGGCTACACCTTC. Protein sequence: CADLGQGDSFYGYTF.

The genes are TRBV7-9 and TRBJ2-1, with 10 bases lining up with TRBD2. CDR1 is SEHNR, CDR2 FQNEAQ, per germline (reference sequence). The J segment lost 4 bases and the V segment lost 5 bases, leaving 5 bases of the junction unmatched. This CDR3 has 15 residues. This chain's CDR3 is CASSPRTSGYNEQFF. DNA of the CDR3: TGTGCCAGCAGCCCCCGGACTAGCGGATACAATGAGCAGTTCTTC.

The V gene is TRBV4-3, the J gene TRBJ2-7, with D possibly being TRBD1 or TRBD2 (6 bases each). The germline CDR1 and CDR2 sequences are LGHNA and YSLEER. The length of the CDR3 is 14 residues. With 3 bases removed from V and 3 bases from J, the gap between germline ends came to 12 bases. The CDR3 DNA is TGCGCCAGCAGCCATCTACAGGGAGGCTACGAGCAGTACTTC. Protein sequence: CASSHLQGGYEQYF.

The V call is TRBV27, the J call TRBJ2-7; 8 bases agree with TRBD1. Germline CDR1 reads MNHEY; CDR2 reads SMNVEV (reference sequence). The V segment lost 3 bases and the J segment 6 bases; nucleotides outside the gene matches: 7. This CDR3 is 14 amino acids long. CDR3 protein: CASSLNRGALEQYF. CDR3 in DNA: TGTGCCAGCAGTTTGAACAGGGGGGCACTCGAGCAGTACTTC.

The rearrangement joins TRBV6-4 to TRBJ1-6, with 9 bases identical to TRBD1. The CDR3 is 17 residues long. V gave up 1 base and J gave up 8 bases; unmatched junction bases: 9. Germline V CDR1 and CDR2: MRHNA, SNTAGT. CDR3 nucleotide sequence: TGTGCCAGCAGTGACTTAGGACGGGACAGGGTTCATTCACCCCTCCACTTT. The encoded protein is CASSDLGRDRVHSPLHF.

For this clone: The same CDR3 is also encoded by other DNA sequences in this sample. This rearrangement joins TRBV5-1 to TRBJ1-3, with unresolved D. The V and J ends lost 0 bases and 0 bases respectively, with 7 bases between them. CDR3 size: 15 residues. Germline-derived CDR1 and CDR2 are SGHRS and YFSETQ. CDR3 nucleotide sequence: TGCGCCAGCAGCTTGGGTAGTACCTCTGGAAACACCATATATTTT. As protein: CASSLGSTSGNTIYF.

V usage is TRBV4-3 and J usage is TRBJ2-1, with TRBD2 matching over 7 bases. V lost 1 base, J lost 3 bases, and 3 bases stayed unmatched. CDR1 is LGHNA and CDR2 is YSLEER in the germline V gene. The CDR3 length is 15 residues. CDR3 loop: CASSQGLAVYNEQFF. CDR3 nucleotide sequence: TGCGCCAGCAGCCAAGGTCTAGCGGTCTACAATGAGCAGTTCTTC.

The genes are TRBV30 and TRBJ1-3; no reliable D call. The CDR3 is made up of 17 amino acids. The V end was cut by 0 bases, the J end by 0 bases, with 15 bases between. Germline CDR1 and CDR2: GTSNPN and SVGIG (reference sequence). The CDR3 loop reads CAWSVLAARHSGNTIYF. The CDR3 nucleotides read TGTGCCTGGAGTGTATTAGCAGCGAGGCACTCTGGAAACACCATATATTTT.

The chain is built from TRBV19 and TRBJ1-2; TRBD1 matches 7 bases. The germline V gene has CDR1 LNHDA and CDR2 SQIVND (reference sequence). The CDR3 contains 13 residues. V was pared by 5 bases and J by 2 bases, with 2 bases of the junction left unmatched. CDR3 in amino acids: CASSPGQNYGYTF. CDR3 sequence (DNA): TGTGCCAGTAGTCCGGGACAGAACTATGGCTACACCTTC.

The chain couples TRBV5-1 to TRBJ1-4; D is possibly TRBD1 (5 bases). The ends were cut back, 6 bases at V and 4 bases at J, with 10 bases in the middle. Germline CDR1 and CDR2: SGHRS and YFSETQ. The CDR3 is made up of 13 amino acids. In DNA form, the CDR3 reads TGCGCCAGCATGGGACGTGGTAATGAAAAACTGTTTTTT. Protein: CASMGRGNEKLFF.

V usage is TRBV4-3 and J usage is TRBJ2-2, with D possibly being TRBD1 (6 bases). Trimming removed 4 bases from V and 0 bases from J, with 12 bases in between. Germline assignment: CDR1 LGHNA and CDR2 YSLEER. There are 16 residues in the CDR3. CDR3 sequence: CASSPQTGSNTGELFF. In DNA, the CDR3 is TGCGCCAGCAGCCCACAGACAGGTTCGAACACCGGGGAGCTGTTTTTT.